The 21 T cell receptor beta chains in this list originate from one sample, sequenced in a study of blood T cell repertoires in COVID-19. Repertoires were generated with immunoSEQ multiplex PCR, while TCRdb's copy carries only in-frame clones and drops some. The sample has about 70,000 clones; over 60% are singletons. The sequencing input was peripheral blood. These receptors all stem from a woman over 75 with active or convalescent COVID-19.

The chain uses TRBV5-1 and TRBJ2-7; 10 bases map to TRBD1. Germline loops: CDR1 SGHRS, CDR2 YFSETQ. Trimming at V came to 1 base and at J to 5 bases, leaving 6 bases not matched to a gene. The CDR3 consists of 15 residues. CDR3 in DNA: TGCGCCAGCAGCTTGTTGGGACAGGGGCTCCACGAGCAGTACTTC. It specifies CASSLLGQGLHEQYF.

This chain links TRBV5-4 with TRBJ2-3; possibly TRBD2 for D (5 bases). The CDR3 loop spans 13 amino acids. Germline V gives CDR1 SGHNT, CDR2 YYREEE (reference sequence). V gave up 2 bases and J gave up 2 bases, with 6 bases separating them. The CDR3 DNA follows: TGTGCCAGCAGCTTACTAGTCACAGATACGCAGTATTTT. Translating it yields CASSLLVTDTQYF.

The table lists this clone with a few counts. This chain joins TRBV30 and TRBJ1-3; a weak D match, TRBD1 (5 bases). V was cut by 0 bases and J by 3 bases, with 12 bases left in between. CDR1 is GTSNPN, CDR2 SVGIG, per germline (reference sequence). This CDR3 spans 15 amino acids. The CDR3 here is CAWSVGGEFGNTIYF. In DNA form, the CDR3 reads TGTGCCTGGAGTGTAGGAGGGGAATTTGGAAACACCATATATTTT.

The DNA for the CDR3 is TGTGCCAGCAGTAGGACAGCGCTCTATAATTCACCCCTCCACTTT. Residues: CASSRTALYNSPLHF. The J gene is TRBJ1-6, the V gene TRBV28, with a weak D call TRBD1 (6 bases). Deletions cut 5 bases from V and 3 bases from J, with 11 bases between. CDR3 length equals 15 residues. CDR1 and CDR2 (germline): MDHEN, SYDVKM.

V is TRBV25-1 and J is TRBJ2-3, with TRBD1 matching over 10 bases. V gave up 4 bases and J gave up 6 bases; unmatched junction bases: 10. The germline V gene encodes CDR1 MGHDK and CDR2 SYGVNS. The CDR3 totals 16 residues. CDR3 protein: CASSGRTGGNRDTQYF. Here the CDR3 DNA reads TGTGCCAGCAGTGGAAGGACAGGGGGTAATAGGGATACGCAGTATTTT.

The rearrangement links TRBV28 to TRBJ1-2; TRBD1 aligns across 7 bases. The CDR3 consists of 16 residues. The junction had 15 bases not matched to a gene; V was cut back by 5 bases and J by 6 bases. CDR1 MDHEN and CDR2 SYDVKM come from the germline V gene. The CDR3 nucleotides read TGTGCCAGCAGTCCCGGCTGGGCGACAGGGTGGGATGGCTACACCTTC. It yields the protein CASSPGWATGWDGYTF.

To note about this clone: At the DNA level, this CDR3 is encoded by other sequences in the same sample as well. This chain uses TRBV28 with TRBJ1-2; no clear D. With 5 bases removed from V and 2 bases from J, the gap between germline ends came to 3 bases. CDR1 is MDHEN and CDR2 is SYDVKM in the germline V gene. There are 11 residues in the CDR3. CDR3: CASSLNYGYTF. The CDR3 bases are TGTGCCAGCAGTCTAAACTATGGCTACACCTTC.

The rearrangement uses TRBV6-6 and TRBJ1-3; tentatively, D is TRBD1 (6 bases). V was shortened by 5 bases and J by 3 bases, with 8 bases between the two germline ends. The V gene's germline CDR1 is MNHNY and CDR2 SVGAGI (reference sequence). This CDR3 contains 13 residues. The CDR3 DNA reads TGTGCCAGCAGTGGACAGCTTGGAAACACCATATATTTT. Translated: CASSGQLGNTIYF.

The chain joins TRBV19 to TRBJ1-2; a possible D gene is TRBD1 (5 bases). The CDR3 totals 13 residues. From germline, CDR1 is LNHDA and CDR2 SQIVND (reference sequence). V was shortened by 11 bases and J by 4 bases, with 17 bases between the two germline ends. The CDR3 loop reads CASRAGVGYGYTF. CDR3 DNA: TGTGCCTCCAGGGCGGGGGTAGGCTATGGCTACACCTTC.

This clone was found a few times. CDR3 DNA sequence: TGTGCCAGCAGCTCCCGGACAGGTATCGATGGCTACACCTTC. Its translation: CASSSRTGIDGYTF. The chain joins TRBV11-2 to TRBJ1-2, with TRBD1 identical over 7 bases. Germline CDR1 reads SGHAT; CDR2 reads FQNNGV. The CDR3 is 14 amino acids. V lost 4 bases to trimming and J lost 6 bases; unmatched junction nucleotides: 8.

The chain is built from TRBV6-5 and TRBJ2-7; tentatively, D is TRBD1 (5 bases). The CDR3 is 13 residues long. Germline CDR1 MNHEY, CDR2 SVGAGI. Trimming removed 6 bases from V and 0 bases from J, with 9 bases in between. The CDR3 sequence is CASSSTDSYEQYF. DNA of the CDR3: TGTGCCAGCAGCTCGACAGACTCCTACGAGCAGTACTTC.

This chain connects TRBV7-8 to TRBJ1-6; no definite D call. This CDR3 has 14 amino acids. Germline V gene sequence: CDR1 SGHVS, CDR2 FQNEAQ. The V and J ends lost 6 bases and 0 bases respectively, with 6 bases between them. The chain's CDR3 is CASSESSYNSPLHF. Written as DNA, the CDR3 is TGTGCCAGCAGTGAGAGCTCCTATAATTCACCCCTCCACTTT.

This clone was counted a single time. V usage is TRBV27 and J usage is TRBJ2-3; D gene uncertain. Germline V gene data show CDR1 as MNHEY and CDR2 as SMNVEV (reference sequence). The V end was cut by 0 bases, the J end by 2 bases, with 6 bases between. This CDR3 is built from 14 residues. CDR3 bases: TGTGCCAGCAGTTTATCACTTCTCACAGATACGCAGTATTTT. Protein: CASSLSLLTDTQYF.

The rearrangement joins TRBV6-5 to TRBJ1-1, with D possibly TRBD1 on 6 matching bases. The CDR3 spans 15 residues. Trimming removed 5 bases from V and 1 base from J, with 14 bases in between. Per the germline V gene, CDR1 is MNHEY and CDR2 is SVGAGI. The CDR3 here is CASSILGGPNTEAFF. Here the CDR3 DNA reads TGTGCCAGCAGTATCCTTGGGGGCCCGAACACTGAAGCTTTCTTT.

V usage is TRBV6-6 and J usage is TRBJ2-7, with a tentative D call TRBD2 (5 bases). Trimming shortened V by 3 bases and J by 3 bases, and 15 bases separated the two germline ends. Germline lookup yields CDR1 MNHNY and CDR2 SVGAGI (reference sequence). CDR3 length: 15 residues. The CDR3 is CASSYSRDTSYEQYF. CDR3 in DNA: TGTGCCAGCAGTTATTCCCGGGATACTAGCTACGAGCAGTACTTC.

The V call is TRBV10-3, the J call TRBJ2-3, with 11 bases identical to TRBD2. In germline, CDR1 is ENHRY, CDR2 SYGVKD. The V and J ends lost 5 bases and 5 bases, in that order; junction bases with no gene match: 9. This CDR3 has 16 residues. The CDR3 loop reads CAISMGSGGAGDTQYF. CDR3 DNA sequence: TGTGCCATCAGTATGGGTAGCGGGGGGGCAGGAGATACGCAGTATTTT.

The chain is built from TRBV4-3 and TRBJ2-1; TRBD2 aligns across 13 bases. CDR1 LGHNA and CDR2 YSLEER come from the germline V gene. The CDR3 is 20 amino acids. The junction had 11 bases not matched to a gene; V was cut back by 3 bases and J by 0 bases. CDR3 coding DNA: TGCGCCAGCAGCCACCCTAAGACTAGCGGGGGGTTACGCTCCTACAATGAGCAGTTCTTC. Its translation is CASSHPKTSGGLRSYNEQFF.

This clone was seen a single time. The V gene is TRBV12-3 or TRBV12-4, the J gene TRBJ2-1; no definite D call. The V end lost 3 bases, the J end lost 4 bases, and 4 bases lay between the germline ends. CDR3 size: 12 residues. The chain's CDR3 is CASSFLYNEQFF. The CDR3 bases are TGTGCCAGCAGTTTCTTGTACAATGAGCAGTTCTTC.

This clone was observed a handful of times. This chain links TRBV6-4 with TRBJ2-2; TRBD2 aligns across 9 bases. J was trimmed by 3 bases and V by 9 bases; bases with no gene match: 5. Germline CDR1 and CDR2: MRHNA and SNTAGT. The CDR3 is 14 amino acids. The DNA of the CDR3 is TGTGCCAGTAGGACTAGCGACGACACCGGGGAGCTGTTTTTT. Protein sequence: CASRTSDDTGELFF.

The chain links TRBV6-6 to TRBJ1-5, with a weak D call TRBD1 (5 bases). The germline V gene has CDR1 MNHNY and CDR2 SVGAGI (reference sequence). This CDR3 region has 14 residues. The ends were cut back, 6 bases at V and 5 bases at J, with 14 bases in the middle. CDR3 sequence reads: CASRPGYGDQPQHF. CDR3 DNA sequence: TGTGCCAGCAGACCAGGGTATGGAGATCAGCCCCAGCATTTT.

In DNA form, the CDR3 reads TGTGCCAGCAGCTTAGCAGGGGAAGGTGGTGGCTACACCTTC. This translates into CASSLAGEGGGYTF. V gene TRBV7-9 combines with J gene TRBJ1-2, with D maybe TRBD1 (5 bases). V was shortened by 0 bases and J by 7 bases, with 12 bases between the two germline ends. The CDR3 totals 14 residues. CDR1 is SEHNR and CDR2 is FQNEAQ in the germline V gene (reference sequence). Full variable domain (outside the CDR3, taken from reference TRBV7-9 and TRBJ1-2): DTGVSQNPRHKITKRGQNVTFRCDPISEHNRLYWYRQTLGQGPEFLTYFQNEAQLEKSRLLSDRFSAERPKGSFSTLEIQRTEQGDSAMYLCASSLAGEGGGYTFGSGTRLTVV.